The 20 T cell receptor beta chains below all came from one sample that was sequenced in a study of T cells in Graves' hyperthyroidism and ophthalmopathy. RNA transcripts served as the template for amplifying TCR beta CDR3 regions. First-round RT-PCR of the TCR CDR3 relied on the HTBI primer set. TCRdb re-called the multiplex PCR reads with MiXCR, one entry per CDR3 protein. The table has hundreds of thousands of distinct CDR3 sequences, 17% seen once. The sample comprised blood. The receptors stem from a woman in her sixties with Graves' ophthalmopathy.

This clonotype was seen many times. The chain joins TRBV18 to TRBJ1-1; TRBD1 might be the D (6 bases). CDR1 and CDR2 (germline): KGHSH, LQKENI. The CDR3 consists of 13 residues. V lost 4 bases and J 10 bases, leaving 16 bases between the germline ends. Here the CDR3 reads CASSREVQGIAFF. The CDR3 DNA follows: TGTGCCAGCTCACGGGAAGTGCAGGGGATAGCTTTCTTT.

Ten or more counts support this clonotype. CDR3: CASSLQQGSYNEQFF. The CDR3 DNA is TGTGCCAGCAGCCTCCAACAGGGTTCCTACAATGAGCAGTTCTTC. The V and J genes are TRBV7-2 and TRBJ2-1; perhaps TRBD1 as D (6 bases). From germline, CDR1 is SGHTA and CDR2 FQGNSA. This CDR3 spans 15 amino acids. The V end lost 5 bases, the J end lost 1 base, and 12 bases lay between the germline ends.

Ten or more counts support this clonotype. The chain recombines TRBV10-3 with TRBJ2-1, with D unresolved. V was cut by 0 bases and J by 1 base, with 7 bases left in between. Germline V gene lookup returns CDR1 ENHRY and CDR2 SYGVKD. This CDR3 region has 15 residues. CDR3 DNA: TGTGCCATCAGTGAGTCGGGCGGTTCCTACAATGAGCAGTTCTTC. Protein: CAISESGGSYNEQFF.

This clonotype was found many times. The chain recombines TRBV27 with TRBJ2-1; D not resolved. CDR1 and CDR2 from the germline V gene are MNHEY and SMNVEV (reference sequence). The V end lost 6 bases, the J end lost 9 bases, and 15 bases lay between the germline ends. The CDR3 is made up of 13 amino acids. The chain's CDR3 is CASSPAVKGEQFF. CDR3 nucleotide sequence: TGTGCCAGCAGCCCGGCGGTCAAAGGTGAGCAGTTCTTC.

This clonotype was detected ten times or more. J is TRBJ1-1 and V is TRBV27, with unresolved D. There are 13 residues in the CDR3. V lost 8 bases, J lost 4 bases, and 14 bases lay in between. CDR1 and CDR2 (germline): MNHEY, SMNVEV (reference sequence). The CDR3 DNA reads as TGTGCCAGCCGCGGAGGGAGGAGCACTGAAGCTTTCTTT. Translation gives CASRGGRSTEAFF.

This clonotype was seen a handful of times. The genes are TRBV5-8 and TRBJ2-1; a weak D match, TRBD2 (7 bases). Deletions cut 1 base from V and 6 bases from J, with 17 bases between. This CDR3 has 16 residues. Germline V gives CDR1 SGHTS, CDR2 YDEGEE. The CDR3 DNA reads TGTGCCAGCAGCTTGCAAAGGTGGGGGGGGCCCAATGAGCAGTTCTTC. It codes for CASSLQRWGGPNEQFF.

This chain joins TRBV28 and TRBJ1-2; the D is unclear. Germline V gene data show CDR1 as MDHEN and CDR2 as SYDVKM. This CDR3 region has 12 residues. The V end was cut by 3 bases, the J end by 7 bases, with 9 bases between. The CDR3 region has the DNA TGTGCCAGCAGTTTTATCGGGGTTGGCTACACCTTC. Residues: CASSFIGVGYTF.

For this clonotype: A much larger clone differs by one base, so this may be a read error. CDR3: CASSDRALNTDTQYF. CDR3 DNA: TGTGCCAGCAGTGACAGGGCTTTAAACACAGATACGCAGTATTTT. The rearrangement links TRBV6-2 or TRBV6-3 to TRBJ2-3; 7 bases fit TRBD1. J gave up 2 bases and V 5 bases, and 7 bases lay outside the gene matches. CDR3 length equals 15 residues. Germline V lookup: CDR1 MNHEY, CDR2 SVGEGT.

The V and J genes are TRBV5-1 and TRBJ2-1, with 14 nucleotides matching TRBD2. Germline V gene data show CDR1 as SGHRS and CDR2 as YFSETQ. V lost 0 bases, J lost 7 bases, and 3 bases stayed unmatched. This CDR3 has 16 amino acids. The CDR3 spells CASSLGLAGGKNEQFF. DNA for the CDR3: TGCGCCAGCAGCTTGGGACTAGCGGGGGGGAAGAATGAGCAGTTCTTC.

This clonotype was seen at least ten times. The V gene is TRBV5-4, the J gene TRBJ2-7; tentative D call: TRBD1 (6 bases). Trimming pared 4 bases from V and 1 base from J, leaving 12 bases between. Germline V gives CDR1 SGHNT, CDR2 YYREEE (reference sequence). There are 14 residues in the CDR3. CDR3 sequence: CASSGGTRSYEQYF. The CDR3 bases are TGTGCCAGCAGCGGGGGCACGAGGTCCTACGAGCAGTACTTC.

As concerns this clonotype: Being one base from a much bigger clone, this may be a read error. V is TRBV29-1 and J is TRBJ2-1; 8 positions match TRBD2. With the DNA end fitting TRBJ2-7 better, the J assignment may be wrong. The CDR3 contains 15 residues. CDR1 and CDR2 from the germline V gene are SQVTM and ANQGSEA. CDR3: CSVGSSGWTYNEQYF. CDR3 DNA: TGCAGCGTGGGATCTAGCGGGTGGACTTACAATGAGCAGTACTTC.

This clonotype was detected ten times or more. The V call is TRBV28, the J call TRBJ1-5; tentative D call: TRBD1 (5 bases). Germline CDR1 and CDR2: MDHEN and SYDVKM. The CDR3 spans 17 residues. V was cut by 5 bases and J by 3 bases, with 20 bases left in between. The CDR3 DNA reads TGTGCCAGCAGTCGTGGGGCAAGAGGGCACCACAATCAGCCCCAGCATTTT. As protein: CASSRGARGHHNQPQHF.

This clonotype was seen repeatedly, ten times or more. V and J are TRBV28 and TRBJ2-7; no clear D gene. The germline V gene has CDR1 MDHEN and CDR2 SYDVKM. V lost 4 bases, J lost 4 bases, and 8 bases lay in between. There are 12 residues in the CDR3. The CDR3 nucleotides read TGTGCCAGCAGTTGGGCCAGGTACGAGCAGTACTTC. Its protein is CASSWARYEQYF.

This chain joins TRBV5-6 and TRBJ2-2; either TRBD1 or TRBD2 may supply D (5 bases each). The V gene's germline CDR1 is SGHDT and CDR2 YYEEEE. V was clipped by 9 bases and J by 5 bases, with 14 bases between them. This CDR3 is built from 13 residues. CDR3 residues: CATHLRGTGELFF. CDR3 nucleotide sequence: TGTGCCACCCACCTGAGGGGAACCGGGGAGCTGTTTTTT. The full variable domain, with the rest looked up from reference TRBV5-6 and TRBJ2-2, is DAGVTQSPTHLIKTRGQQVTLRCSPKSGHDTVSWYQQALGQGPQFIFQYYEEEERQRGNFPDRFSGHQFPNYSSELNVNALLLGDSALYLCATHLRGTGELFFGEGSRLTVL.

This clonotype came up a few times. The chain has TRBV5-1 and TRBJ1-3, with D possibly being TRBD1 (5 bases). The CDR3 spans 14 residues. Trimming removed 4 bases at V and 0 bases at J, with 8 bases between. Germline V CDR1 and CDR2: SGHRS, YFSETQ. The CDR3: CASSQGDSGNTIYF. In DNA form, the CDR3 reads TGCGCCAGCAGCCAGGGAGACTCTGGAAACACCATATATTTT.

V is TRBV19 and J is TRBJ1-1; D is undetermined. The germline V and J ends were trimmed by 3 bases and 6 bases, with 17 bases remaining between them. CDR1 is LNHDA, CDR2 SQIVND, per germline (reference sequence). This CDR3 contains 15 residues. The CDR3 region has the DNA TGTGCCAGTAGTATTATCTCGGCAGGCGTCGCTGAAGCTTTCTTT. This sequence encodes CASSIISAGVAEAFF. The entire variable domain, with the rest obtained from reference TRBV19 and TRBJ1-1, is as follows: DGGITQSPKYLFRKEGQNVTLSCEQNLNHDAMYWYRQDPGQGLRLIYYSQIVNDFQKGDIAEGYSVSREKKESFPLTVTSAQKNPTAFYLCASSIISAGVAEAFFGQGTRLTVV.

This clonotype was counted ten times or more. The J gene is TRBJ1-6, the V gene TRBV5-1, with 9 bases lining up with TRBD1. The CDR3 is 14 amino acids. CDR1 is SGHRS and CDR2 is YFSETQ in the germline V gene. J lost 11 bases, V lost 0 bases, and 3 bases had no gene match. The CDR3 sequence is CASSLGQGVPPLHF. In nucleotides, the CDR3 is TGCGCCAGCAGCTTGGGACAGGGGGTCCCACCCCTCCACTTT.

This clonotype was seen just once. This may be a read error, as it is one base from a much larger clone. The chain employs TRBV18 and TRBJ2-1, with 7 bases lining up with TRBD1. The CDR3 is 15 residues long. Germline assignment: CDR1 KGHSH and CDR2 LQKENI. CDR3: CTSSPTPGQHNEQFF. The DNA of the CDR3 is TGTACCAGCTCACCCACACCGGGACAGCACAATGAGCAGTTCTTC. The variable domain in full, completed from reference TRBV18 and TRBJ2-1, reads NAGVMQNPRHLVRRRGQEARLRCSPMKGHSHVYWYRQLPEEGLKFMVYLQKENIIDESGMPKERFSAEFPKEGPSILRIQQVVRGDSAAYFCTSSPTPGQHNEQFFGPGTRLTVL.

The J gene is TRBJ1-2, the V gene TRBV4-2, with D possibly matching TRBD1 (6 bases). Trimming left V 3 bases short and J 1 base short, with 15 bases between. CDR1 is LGHNA and CDR2 is YNFKEQ in the germline V gene. This CDR3 spans 16 amino acids. The CDR3 DNA reads TGTGCCAGCAGCCAGGTCTTGACAGGTCTTAACTATGGCTACACCTTC. Translating it yields CASSQVLTGLNYGYTF.

This clonotype has a count of ten or more. J is TRBJ2-1 and V is TRBV20-1; D is possibly TRBD1 or TRBD2 (7 bases each). CDR1 DFQATT and CDR2 SNEGSKA come from the germline V gene (reference sequence). CDR3 length: 15 amino acids. V lost 6 bases, J lost 7 bases, and 22 bases lay in between. The CDR3 DNA reads as TGCAGTGCCCCGCCAGGGGGGCAAGCGGGGAATGAGCAGTTCTTC. Translated: CSAPPGGQAGNEQFF.